These 19 T cell receptor beta chains originate from one sample sequenced in a study of T cells in Graves' hyperthyroidism and ophthalmopathy. The TCR beta CDR3 regions underwent amplification using RNA transcripts as the source. HTBI primers were employed in a first-round RT-PCR of the TCR CDR3. Using its own MiXCR run on the multiplex PCR reads, TCRdb lists one record per CDR3 protein. The repertoire includes about 560,000 distinct CDR3 sequences, roughly 14% of them detected once, and under 7.5% sits in the top ten. The sample was blood. These receptors came from a woman between 25 and 40 years old with Graves' hyperthyroidism.

This clonotype was detected a few times. The chain links TRBV3-1 to TRBJ1-2, with 7 positions matching TRBD1. V lost 1 base and J lost 7; bases outside the gene matches: 3. The CDR3 runs to 13 residues. Per germline, CDR1 LGHDT and CDR2 YNNKEL (reference sequence). The CDR3: CASSQAGGGGYTF. CDR3 nucleotide sequence: TGTGCCAGCAGCCAAGCAGGGGGTGGTGGCTACACCTTC.

This chain uses TRBV11-2 with TRBJ2-3; D might be TRBD1 (5 bases). With 0 bases removed from V and 0 bases from J, the gap between germline ends came to 13 bases. The CDR3 length is 17 residues. Germline CDR1 SGHAT, CDR2 FQNNGV. CDR3 sequence reads: CASSLDQQTASTDTQYF. The CDR3 bases are TGTGCCAGCAGCTTAGATCAACAGACAGCTAGCACAGATACGCAGTATTTT. Complete variable domain (other parts from reference TRBV11-2 and TRBJ2-3): EAGVAQSPRYKIIEKRQSVAFWCNPISGHATLYWYQQILGQGPKLLIQFQNNGVVDDSQLPKDRFSAERLKGVDSTLKIQPAKLEDSAVYLCASSLDQQTASTDTQYFGPGTRLTVL.

This chain uses TRBV6-5 with TRBJ2-2; D is unclear. Between the trimmed V and J ends, which lost 0 bases and 4 bases, there was a span of 6 bases. This CDR3 spans 14 amino acids. Germline V gene lookup returns CDR1 MNHEY and CDR2 SVGAGI. The CDR3 DNA reads TGTGCCAGCAGTTACTCTTGGGGCACCGGGGAGCTGTTTTTT. It translates to CASSYSWGTGELFF.

This clonotype was recorded many times. The chain recombines TRBV28 with TRBJ1-5, with 9 bases matching TRBD1. From germline, CDR1 is MDHEN and CDR2 SYDVKM. With V trimmed by 5 bases and J by 7 bases, 6 bases remained unmatched. This CDR3 is built from 14 residues. This chain's CDR3 is CASSQGQGRQPQHF. The CDR3 nucleotides are TGTGCCAGCAGTCAGGGACAGGGTAGGCAGCCCCAGCATTTT.

This clonotype was detected only a few times. The rearrangement links TRBV4-1 to TRBJ1-5; the match to TRBD1 covers 8 bases. Germline CDR1 MGHRA, CDR2 YSYEKL. The V segment lost 0 bases and the J segment 5 bases; nucleotides outside the gene matches: 6. The CDR3 loop spans 16 amino acids. The CDR3 sequence is CASSQESRTGYQPQHF. The CDR3 DNA sequence: TGCGCCAGCAGCCAAGAATCGAGGACAGGGTATCAGCCCCAGCATTTT.

This clonotype has a handful of counts. This rearrangement joins TRBV20-1 to TRBJ2-7; D could derive from TRBD1 or TRBD2 (5 bases each). This CDR3 comprises 15 residues. With 1 base removed from V and 3 bases from J, the gap between germline ends came to 16 bases. Per the germline V gene, CDR1 is DFQATT and CDR2 is SNEGSKA (reference sequence). In DNA, the CDR3 is TGCAGTGCTAGAGGGGAGTGGCAGGGCGGCTACGAGCAGTACTTC. Its protein is CSARGEWQGGYEQYF.

The table lists this clonotype with many counts. The V gene is TRBV6-1, the J gene TRBJ1-6; a possible D gene is TRBD1 (5 bases). CDR1 and CDR2 from the germline V gene are MNHNS and SASEGT. V lost 4 bases and J 2 bases, leaving 12 bases between the germline ends. The CDR3 is 16 amino acids. The CDR3 here is CASSARVVTYNSPLHF. CDR3 nucleotide sequence: TGTGCCAGCAGTGCCAGGGTTGTGACCTATAATTCACCCCTCCACTTT.

The V and J genes are TRBV29-1 and TRBJ1-1; 8 bases line up with TRBD1. The CDR3 contains 12 residues. V lost 7 bases to trimming and J lost 5 bases; unmatched junction nucleotides: 6. The V gene's germline CDR1 is SQVTM and CDR2 ANQGSEA. This CDR3 reads CSGQGIVTEAFF. The CDR3 DNA follows: TGCAGCGGACAGGGGATCGTTACTGAAGCTTTCTTT. Drawing the rest from reference TRBV29-1 and TRBJ1-1, the complete variable domain is SAVISQKPSRDICQRGTSLTIQCQVDSQVTMMFWYRQQPGQSLTLIATANQGSEATYESGFVIDKFPISRPNLTFSTLTVSNMSPEDSSIYLCSGQGIVTEAFFGQGTRLTVV.

Details on this clonotype: A much more abundant neighbour one base away suggests this may be a read error. The chain joins TRBV14 to TRBJ2-2; D is unresolved. The CDR3 has 12 amino acids. The V end was cut by 3 bases, the J end by 6 bases, with 5 bases between. Looked up from germline, CDR1 is SGHDN and CDR2 is FVKESK. The CDR3 loop reads CASSQIPGELFF. The CDR3 DNA reads as TGTGCCAGCAGCCAGATCCCCGGGGAGCTGTTTTTT.

In its sample, this clonotype was seen once. This may stem from a read error, because a much larger clone lies one nucleotide away. V and J are TRBV20-1 and TRBJ2-4, with 11 bases that match TRBD2. The J call is doubtful: the DNA matches TRBJ2-1 better. Germline V CDR1 and CDR2: DFQATT, SNEGSKA (reference sequence). The CDR3 sequence is 17 residues long. The CDR3 reads CSAIAGGDDIAKNIQFF. The CDR3 nucleotides read TGCAGTGCTATAGCGGGAGGGGACGATATAGCCAAAAACATTCAGTTCTTC.

Details on this clonotype: Germline and junction disagree at one end, which may indicate a read error. The chain carries TRBV14 and TRBJ1-2; D might be TRBD1 (6 bases). The germline gives CDR1 SGHDN, CDR2 FVKESK. The CDR3 has 13 residues. CDR3 sequence (DNA): TGTGCCAGCAGCCAAGTTGGACAGTATGGCCACACCTTC. This codes for CASSQVGQYGHTF. Complete variable domain (other parts from reference TRBV14 and TRBJ1-2): EAGVTQFPSHSVIEKGQTVTLRCDPISGHDNLYWYRRVMGKEIKFLLHFVKESKQDESGMPNNRFLAERTGGTYSTLKVQPAELEDSGVYFCASSQVGQYGHTFGSGTRLTVV.

This clonotype showed up many times. V is TRBV6-1 and J is TRBJ2-7, with TRBD1 matching 7 bases. The germline CDR1 and CDR2 sequences are MNHNS and SASEGT. The V and J ends lost 8 bases and 4 bases, in that order; junction bases with no gene match: 8. This CDR3 is 13 amino acids long. This CDR3 is CASGRDSKYEQYF. In nucleotides, the CDR3 is TGTGCCAGCGGACGGGACAGTAAATACGAGCAGTACTTC.

This clonotype has ten or more counts. With a much larger clone just one base away, this may be a read error. The chain is built from TRBV7-2 and TRBJ2-7, with 10 bases identical to TRBD2. CDR1 and CDR2 from the germline V gene are SGHTA and FQGNSA. The CDR3 sequence is 15 residues long. V was clipped by 2 bases and J by 3 bases; unmatched bases: 4. The CDR3 region is CTSSLYPSGSYEQYF. DNA of the CDR3: TGTACCAGCAGCTTATATCCTAGCGGGAGCTACGAGCAGTACTTC.

At least ten counts were recorded for this clonotype. This chain links TRBV12-3 or TRBV12-4 with TRBJ1-4, with no clear D. V lost 5 bases and J 7 bases, leaving 5 bases between the germline ends. This CDR3 comprises 11 residues. CDR3 in DNA: TGTGCCAGCAGTCGCTTTGAAAAACTGTTTTTT. Residues: CASSRFEKLFF.

This clonotype was observed at least ten times. V usage is TRBV12-3 or TRBV12-4 and J usage is TRBJ2-7, with 14 bases aligning to TRBD2. This CDR3 has 22 residues. The V gene end was trimmed by 5 bases and the J gene end by 0 bases; junction bases not matched to a gene: 21. For the CDR3, the DNA is TGTGCCAGCAGTCCCGATTTTTTCCCGAAGACTAGCGGGAGGGCGCTCTCCTACGAGCAGTACTTC. Its protein is CASSPDFFPKTSGRALSYEQYF.

Details on this clonotype: This may stem from a read error, because a much larger clone lies one nucleotide away. The V gene is TRBV13, the J gene TRBJ2-1, with 9 positions matching TRBD2. The CDR3 is 13 amino acids. J lost 10 bases, V lost 3 bases, and 4 bases had no gene match. The germline V gene has CDR1 PRHDT and CDR2 FYEKMQ (reference sequence). CDR3 region: CASSFEAGGEQFF. CDR3 nucleotides: TGTGCCAGCAGCTTTGAAGCGGGAGGCGAGCAGTTCTTC. Full variable domain (missing parts from reference TRBV13 and TRBJ2-1): AAGVIQSPRHLIKEKRETATLKCYPIPRHDTVYWYQQGPGQDPQFLISFYEKMQSDKGSIPDRFSAQQFSDYHSELNMSSLELGDSALYFCASSFEAGGEQFFGPGTRLTVL.

This chain uses TRBV10-3 with TRBJ1-5; TRBD1 matches at 7 bases. Germline values: CDR1 ENHRY, CDR2 SYGVKD. The junction had 1 base not matched to a gene; V was cut back by 5 bases and J by 0 bases. The CDR3 length is 14 residues. The CDR3 DNA sequence: TGTGCCATCAGTCGGACAGGTAGCAATCAGCCCCAGCATTTT. Translating gives CAISRTGSNQPQHF.

This clonotype has a count of ten or more. V is TRBV7-3 and J is TRBJ2-3; D ambiguous. Per the germline V gene, CDR1 is SGHTA and CDR2 is FQGTGA. The V end was cut by 5 bases, the J end by 1 base, with 7 bases between. CDR3 length: 13 amino acids. The CDR3 bases are TGTGCCAGCAGCCCCCGACGCACAGATACGCAGTATTTT. Its protein is CASSPRRTDTQYF.

V and J are TRBV20-1 and TRBJ1-2; 8 nucleotides align to TRBD1. Trimming at V came to 3 bases and at J to 6 bases, leaving 9 bases not matched to a gene. Germline CDR1 is DFQATT and CDR2 is SNEGSKA (reference sequence). The CDR3 extends over 14 amino acids. The DNA of the CDR3 is TGCAGTGCTAGGTACCTGGACAGGGATGATGGCTACACCTTC. Amino acid sequence: CSARYLDRDDGYTF.